Each of the 27 T cell receptor beta chains below was sequenced from the same sample in a study of blood T cells in healthy people across ages (dated by TCRdb to the mid-2010s). Libraries were built with 5' RACE. Sequencing relied on an Illumina HiSeq 2500. A second PCR of about 6 to 11 cycles was performed with a sample-barcoded 5' primer and a J-beta primer mix. TCRdb ran its own pipeline on the public reads, namely fastp trimming at Q25 and MiXCR clone calling, and kept in-frame beta chains. Every entry covers one CDR3 protein and lists the most common genes and DNA from its rows. The sample table holds over 600,000 distinct CDR3 sequences, of which more than 55% were seen once. Jointly, the top ten make up around 25% of the sample. The specimen was blood. The receptor source for this set is a middle-aged man in good health.

The chain is built from TRBV20-1 and TRBJ1-1, with 10 bases identical to TRBD1. This CDR3 region has 13 residues. Trimming removed 3 bases from V and 7 bases from J; junction bases left unmatched: 5. Per the germline V gene, CDR1 is DFQATT and CDR2 is SNEGSKA (reference sequence). The CDR3 here is CSARGQGRNEAFF. The CDR3 DNA sequence: TGCAGTGCTAGGGGACAGGGGCGTAATGAAGCTTTCTTT.

The chain joins TRBV28 to TRBJ2-1; D may be TRBD2 (6 bases). CDR1 MDHEN and CDR2 SYDVKM come from the germline V gene. The CDR3 totals 18 residues. The V gene lost 1 base and the J gene lost 5 bases, with 21 bases spanning the gap. In nucleotides, the CDR3 is TGTGCCAGCAGTTTATCGGTGGGGTTGGGGACTCTACACAATGAGCAGTTCTTC. As protein: CASSLSVGLGTLHNEQFF.

This clonotype was detected a few times. The V gene is TRBV20-1, the J gene TRBJ2-5; D possibly corresponds to TRBD1 (6 bases). Germline V gives CDR1 DFQATT, CDR2 SNEGSKA (reference sequence). CDR3 length: 12 residues. The CDR3 DNA sequence: TGCACCGGCCGGACAGACAAAGAGACCCAGTACTTC. Translating gives CTGRTDKETQYF.

DNA for the CDR3: TGTGCCAGCAGTGTTAAGGAAGCAGGACTAGCGGGTACCTACGAGCAGTACTTC. Its translation is CASSVKEAGLAGTYEQYF. The J gene is TRBJ2-7, the V gene TRBV2, with 11 bases fitting TRBD2. The CDR3 contains 18 residues. Trimming took 4 bases from V and 2 from J; bases not matched to a gene: 13. The germline V gene has CDR1 SNHLY and CDR2 FYNNEI.

This clonotype was counted between two and nine times. In DNA, the CDR3 is TGTGCCAGCAGCTTTTTGCCGAATAAAAACATTCAGTACTTC. Protein: CASSFLPNKNIQYF. V and J are TRBV5-5 and TRBJ2-4; no clear D gene. Germline V gene data show CDR1 as SGHKS and CDR2 as YYEKEE (reference sequence). V gave up 2 bases and J gave up 4 bases, with 10 bases separating them. The CDR3 sequence is 14 residues long.

The chain links TRBV6-2 or TRBV6-3 to TRBJ1-5; D may be TRBD1 (5 bases). Trimming removed 2 bases from V and 3 bases from J, with 8 bases in between. There are 14 residues in the CDR3. Germline values: CDR1 MNHEY, CDR2 SVGEGT. CDR3 in DNA: TGTGCCAGCAGTTACGGGGCAGACAATCAGCCCCAGCATTTT. Translated: CASSYGADNQPQHF.

This clonotype was counted a few times. Written as DNA, the CDR3 is TGTGCCAGCAGCCTAGACAGGGACTACCAAGAGACCCAGTACTTC. Translating it yields CASSLDRDYQETQYF. The V call is TRBV3-1, the J call TRBJ2-5; a weak D match, TRBD1 (7 bases). Per germline, CDR1 LGHDT and CDR2 YNNKEL (reference sequence). V lost 4 bases, J lost 0 bases, and 12 bases lay in between. CDR3 length: 15 amino acids.

V usage is TRBV5-4 and J usage is TRBJ2-3; 8 nucleotides line up with TRBD2. The CDR3 is 17 amino acids. J gave up 2 bases and V 1 base, and 9 bases lay outside the gene matches. CDR1 is SGHNT, CDR2 YYREEE, per germline (reference sequence). CDR3 nucleotide sequence: TGTGCCAGCAGCTTGTTCTCCAGCGGGAGTACCACAGATACGCAGTATTTT. Protein product: CASSLFSSGSTTDTQYF.

The V and J genes are TRBV6-4 and TRBJ2-7, with 11 bases identical to TRBD1. The CDR3 covers 16 residues. Germline V gene data show CDR1 as MRHNA and CDR2 as SNTAGT. After removal of 4 bases from V and 5 bases from J, the junction contained 10 bases not matched to a gene. DNA of the CDR3: TGTGCCAGCAGTGGGGTACCCGGGACAGGGGGTGACGAGCAGTACTTC. Translating gives CASSGVPGTGGDEQYF.

The CDR3 spells CASSWGQGFQETQYF. As DNA, the CDR3 is TGTGCCAGCAGCTGGGGACAGGGCTTTCAAGAGACCCAGTACTTC. The chain is built from TRBV6-6 and TRBJ2-4; the match to TRBD1 covers 9 bases. The DNA end lines up better with TRBJ2-5; the J call may be wrong. The germline V gene encodes CDR1 MNHNY and CDR2 SVGAGI (reference sequence). CDR3 length: 15 amino acids.

This clonotype was counted a few times. The V gene is TRBV27, the J gene TRBJ2-1, with 11 bases that match TRBD2. The length of the CDR3 is 13 residues. In germline, CDR1 is MNHEY, CDR2 SMNVEV (reference sequence). The V and J ends lost 4 bases and 10 bases, in that order; junction bases with no gene match: 3. The CDR3, as DNA: TGTGCCAGCAGTTGGGGACTAGCGGAAGAGCAGTTCTTC. It codes for CASSWGLAEEQFF.

The genes are TRBV5-1 and TRBJ2-7, with 10 bases matching TRBD2. With 3 bases clipped from V and 3 bases from J, the junction kept 6 bases outside the gene matches. This CDR3 is built from 15 residues. CDR1 and CDR2 (germline): SGHRS, YFSETQ. The CDR3 nucleotides are TGCGCCAGCAGCTCCGGACTAGCGGTGAGCTACGAGCAGTACTTC. Translated: CASSSGLAVSYEQYF.

This rearrangement joins TRBV27 to TRBJ1-2; 7 bases are shared with TRBD1. Germline trimming cut 6 bases from V and 7 bases from J; bases unmatched to any gene: 8. Germline CDR1 is MNHEY and CDR2 is SMNVEV (reference sequence). This CDR3 region has 13 residues. The CDR3 DNA sequence: TGTGCCAGCAGCGGGAGACAGGGTGGTGGCTACACCTTC. This codes for CASSGRQGGGYTF.

This clonotype was counted between two and nine times. The J gene is TRBJ2-1, the V gene TRBV20-1, with 9 bases that match TRBD2. The CDR3 length is 15 residues. CDR1 and CDR2 from the germline V gene are DFQATT and SNEGSKA (reference sequence). V shed 1 base, J shed 5 bases, and the junction held 6 bases outside the gene matches. CDR3 residues: CSARVAGGPHNEQFF. The CDR3 DNA reads TGCAGTGCTAGAGTCGCGGGAGGGCCGCACAATGAGCAGTTCTTC.

This clonotype has only one observation. V usage is TRBV9 and J usage is TRBJ2-4; 7 nucleotides line up with TRBD1. The J call may be incorrect, as the DNA end agrees better with TRBJ2-7. The CDR3 consists of 14 residues. CDR1 is SGDLS and CDR2 is YYNGEE in the germline V gene. The CDR3 sequence is CASSYGTALYEQYF. CDR3 sequence (DNA): TGTGCCAGCAGCTACGGGACAGCACTTTACGAGCAGTACTTC.

The V gene is TRBV9, the J gene TRBJ2-1; D is perhaps TRBD2 (6 bases). The CDR3 consists of 16 residues. Germline V CDR1 and CDR2: SGDLS, YYNGEE. Trimming cost V 1 base and J 4 bases, with 15 bases left between them. The DNA of the CDR3 is TGTGCCAGCAGCGTACCCGTCGCGGGGTCTTACAATGAGCAGTTCTTC. Protein sequence: CASSVPVAGSYNEQFF.

The chain employs TRBV15 and TRBJ2-5; no clear D gene. The V end was cut by 6 bases, the J end by 2 bases, with 13 bases between. Germline V lookup: CDR1 LNHNV, CDR2 YYDKDF (reference sequence). CDR3 length: 14 residues. The DNA of the CDR3 is TGTGCCACCAGTCTACAGAAAGCTCAAGAGACCCAGTACTTC. Residues: CATSLQKAQETQYF.

The gene calls are TRBV28 and TRBJ1-4; no clear D gene. The CDR3 consists of 12 residues. V was clipped by 7 bases and J by 8 bases, with 11 bases between them. The germline V gene encodes CDR1 MDHEN and CDR2 SYDVKM. The DNA for the CDR3 is TGTGCCAGCAAAAAGATTGGAGAAAAACTGTTTTTT. Protein: CASKKIGEKLFF. Using reference TRBV28 and TRBJ1-4 for the parts outside the CDR3, the full variable domain is DVKVTQSSRYLVKRTGEKVFLECVQDMDHENMFWYRQDPGLGLRLIYFSYDVKMKEKGDIPEGYSVSREKKERFSLILESASTNQTSMYLCASKKIGEKLFFGSGTQLSVL.

The sample holds one count of this clonotype. The genes are TRBV5-1 and TRBJ2-3; the match to TRBD2 covers 7 bases. V was pared by 1 base and J by 0 bases, with 5 bases of the junction left unmatched. The CDR3 runs to 16 residues. Per germline, CDR1 SGHRS and CDR2 YFSETQ. For the CDR3, the DNA is TGCGCCAGCAGCTTGAATAGCGGGCTGAGCACAGATACGCAGTATTTT. Its translation is CASSLNSGLSTDTQYF.

This clonotype was counted only a few times. This chain links TRBV27 with TRBJ1-2; D remains ambiguous. Trimming cost V 4 bases and J 4 bases, with 13 bases left between them. The CDR3 runs to 14 residues. CDR1 is MNHEY and CDR2 is SMNVEV in the germline V gene (reference sequence). The CDR3 is CASSYDGVGYGYTF. In DNA form, the CDR3 reads TGTGCCAGCAGTTATGACGGGGTTGGCTATGGCTACACCTTC.

This sequence joins TRBV27 and TRBJ2-3; D call uncertain. Trimming cost V 5 bases and J 1 base, with 25 bases left between them. This CDR3 is 19 amino acids long. Germline CDR1 and CDR2: MNHEY and SMNVEV (reference sequence). CDR3 coding DNA: TGTGCCAGCAGTCCCCCCATGACCAGGATAAGCTTGGGCACAGATACGCAGTATTTT. Translating it yields CASSPPMTRISLGTDTQYF.

The chain carries TRBV12-3 or TRBV12-4 and TRBJ1-2, with TRBD1 matching over 10 bases. The V segment lost 5 bases and the J segment 2 bases; nucleotides outside the gene matches: 11. The CDR3 runs 17 residues. The CDR3 loop is CASSPDVDRGHNYGYTF. The CDR3 nucleotides are TGTGCCAGCAGTCCTGATGTAGACAGGGGGCACAACTATGGCTACACCTTC.

The rearrangement joins TRBV6-1 to TRBJ2-1, with 11 bases that match TRBD2. Trimming removed 6 bases from V and 2 bases from J; junction bases left unmatched: 6. Germline V gives CDR1 MNHNS, CDR2 SASEGT. This CDR3 region has 16 residues. The CDR3 DNA follows: TGTGCCAGCAGAATTGAGACTAGCGGGGCCTACAATGAGCAGTTCTTC. This encodes CASRIETSGAYNEQFF.

Remarks on this clonotype: A much larger clone lies a single base off, so this may be a read error. The genes are TRBV27 and TRBJ1-2; no firm D call. Germline V gene data show CDR1 as MNHEY and CDR2 as SMNVEV (reference sequence). The CDR3 is 12 amino acids. V lost 11 bases, J lost 4 bases, and 14 bases lay in between. Here the CDR3 DNA reads TGTGCCTGCTATTCAGAGATCTATGGCTACACCTTC. It translates to CACYSEIYGYTF.

This chain joins TRBV12-3 or TRBV12-4 and TRBJ1-2, with D unresolved. CDR3 length: 13 amino acids. Trimming stripped 3 bases from V and 6 bases from J, with 11 bases between. CDR3 in amino acids: CASSFRESHGYTF. The CDR3 DNA reads TGTGCCAGCAGTTTTCGGGAAAGTCATGGCTACACCTTC.

This clonotype was found a few times. The V and J genes are TRBV11-2 and TRBJ2-1; 7 bases agree with TRBD2. CDR3 length: 16 residues. The germline V gene encodes CDR1 SGHAT and CDR2 FQNNGV. V trimming: 8 bases; J trimming: 4 bases; junction bases outside the gene matches: 14. The CDR3 coding sequence is TGTGCCAGCGCCGGGACTACCCACAAGTTTTACAATGAGCAGTTCTTC. It translates to CASAGTTHKFYNEQFF.

This clonotype appeared once. The V call is TRBV3-1, the J call TRBJ1-6; 8 bases align to TRBD1. J gave up 6 bases and V 4 bases, and 17 bases lay outside the gene matches. CDR1 and CDR2 (germline): LGHDT, YNNKEL (reference sequence). CDR3 length: 19 residues. CDR3 in amino acids: CASSLPVAGGWYGNSPLHF. For the CDR3, the DNA is TGTGCCAGCAGCCTCCCGGTGGCAGGGGGCTGGTATGGTAATTCACCCCTCCACTTT. Full variable domain (remainder filled in from reference TRBV3-1 and TRBJ1-6): DTAVSQTPKYLVTQMGNDKSIKCEQNLGHDTMYWYKQDSKKFLKIMFSYNNKELIINETVPNRFSPKSPDKAHLNLHINSLELGDSAVYFCASSLPVAGGWYGNSPLHFGNGTRLTVT.